The entry below gives a single T cell receptor beta chain sequence along with its context. The target antigen is unknown. CDR3 length: 17 amino acids. The J segment lost 2 bases and the V segment lost 2 bases, leaving 7 bases of the junction unmatched. Germline CDR1 reads MDHEN; CDR2 reads SYDVKM. The entry originates in a study of T cells in localized non-small cell lung cancer. The data were produced by immunoSEQ multiplex PCR, yet TCRdb's version contains in-frame clones alone and is incomplete. The table shows more than 25,000 clones, with approximately 90% occurring only once. Study observations and caveats: Adjacent lung was found to contain a median approximately 50 of the top 100 tumor clones. Maximal T cell clonality occurred in uninvolved adjacent lung, with tumor ranking below it. Heterogeneity remains possible because sequencing was limited to only one tumor region.

The clonotype was recovered from a female donor over 55 with stage III squamous cell lung carcinoma. Sequenced here: peripheral blood, sampled before any cancer treatment. The gene calls are TRBV28 and TRBJ2-3, with 10 bases matching TRBD1. CDR3 protein: CASSLASGTGDTDTQYF. For the CDR3, the DNA is TGTGCCAGCAGTTTAGCATCGGGGACAGGGGACACAGATACGCAGTATTTT.